Below are 14 T cell receptor beta chains sequenced from a single sample in a study of metastatic and nonmetastatic thyroid tumors. TCRdb re-processed the PCR reads through MiXCR. The repertoire holds tens of thousands of clones, with about 13% as singletons. All patients reached thyroid surgery having received no treatment beforehand. Sequencing used blood. The receptors derive from a female donor with papillary thyroid cancer or a benign thyroid nodule (not recorded which). Some clones in this sample may be carry-over from other donors' samples.

This clone is judged medium-sized. The chain employs TRBV20-1 and TRBJ1-5; 7 bases are a match to TRBD1. Germline lookup yields CDR1 DFQATT and CDR2 SNEGSKA (reference sequence). J was trimmed by 1 base and V by 0 bases; bases with no gene match: 12. This CDR3 comprises 18 residues. CDR3 coding DNA: TGCAGTGCTAGAGATCCATGGCAGGGGGTTGGAAGCAATCAGCCCCAGCATTTT. The encoded protein is CSARDPWQGVGSNQPQHF.

This clone was seen ten or more times. The rearrangement uses TRBV19 and TRBJ1-4, with D maybe TRBD1 (5 bases). Trimming took 5 bases from V and 4 from J, leaving 14 bases between them. Per the germline V gene, CDR1 is LNHDA and CDR2 is SQIVND (reference sequence). CDR3 length: 15 amino acids. As DNA, the CDR3 is TGTGCCAGTAGTCTGTCCTCGGGACTTAATGAAAAACTGTTTTTT. Translating gives CASSLSSGLNEKLFF. The full variable domain, in which reference TRBV19 and TRBJ1-4 provide the parts outside the CDR3, is DGGITQSPKYLFRKEGQNVTLSCEQNLNHDAMYWYRQDPGQGLRLIYYSQIVNDFQKGDIAEGYSVSREKKESFPLTVTSAQKNPTAFYLCASSLSSGLNEKLFFGSGTQLSVL.

This clone was counted many times. V gene TRBV12-3 or TRBV12-4 combines with J gene TRBJ2-5, with 7 bases that match TRBD1. This CDR3 spans 14 amino acids. Trimming removed 4 bases from V and 2 bases from J; junction bases left unmatched: 4. The CDR3 protein is CASSSWTGQETQYF. The CDR3 region has the DNA TGTGCCAGCAGTTCCTGGACAGGTCAAGAGACCCAGTACTTC.

In its sample, this clone was seen many times. V gene TRBV27 combines with J gene TRBJ1-3; 9 bases match TRBD1. Trimming removed 3 bases from V and 2 bases from J; junction bases left unmatched: 14. From germline, CDR1 is MNHEY and CDR2 SMNVEV (reference sequence). This CDR3 spans 19 amino acids. This CDR3 is CASSLWGPSGTGTGNTIYF. The CDR3 DNA sequence: TGTGCCAGCAGTTTGTGGGGACCTTCCGGGACAGGGACTGGAAACACCATATATTTT.

This clone was observed many times. The rearrangement links TRBV2 to TRBJ2-7; 11 positions match TRBD1. V lost 3 bases to trimming and J lost 4 bases; unmatched junction nucleotides: 5. Germline V gene data show CDR1 as SNHLY and CDR2 as FYNNEI. The length of the CDR3 is 15 residues. CDR3 residues: CASSERTGGLYEQYF. The CDR3 DNA reads as TGTGCCAGCAGTGAGCGGACAGGGGGCCTGTACGAGCAGTACTTC.

V is TRBV12-3 or TRBV12-4 and J is TRBJ2-7; maybe TRBD2 (6 bases). Trimming cost V 5 bases and J 7 bases, with 15 bases left between them. CDR3 size: 13 residues. DNA of the CDR3: TGTGCCAGCAGTCCGCAGCCGGGGGAAGAGCAGTACTTC. Residues: CASSPQPGEEQYF.

Ten or more counts support this clone. The CDR3 region has the DNA TGTGCCAGTAGTATGAACAGATTCGGCTACACCTTC. Translated: CASSMNRFGYTF. V usage is TRBV19 and J usage is TRBJ1-2; D is unresolved. Trimming cost V 3 bases and J 8 bases, with 10 bases left between them. Looked up from germline, CDR1 is LNHDA and CDR2 is SQIVND (reference sequence). The CDR3 runs 12 residues.

This clone has only a few counts. This chain connects TRBV5-6 to TRBJ2-1; TRBD2 is a possible D gene (5 bases). Per germline, CDR1 SGHDT and CDR2 YYEEEE. The V end lost 2 bases, the J end lost 3 bases, and 9 bases lay between the germline ends. This CDR3 has 14 amino acids. The CDR3 sequence: CASSLLDFYNEQFF. In DNA, the CDR3 is TGTGCCAGCAGCTTACTGGACTTCTACAATGAGCAGTTCTTC. Using reference TRBV5-6 and TRBJ2-1 for the parts outside the CDR3, the full variable domain is DAGVTQSPTHLIKTRGQQVTLRCSPKSGHDTVSWYQQALGQGPQFIFQYYEEEERQRGNFPDRFSGHQFPNYSSELNVNALLLGDSALYLCASSLLDFYNEQFFGPGTRLTVL.

This clone was picked up many times. The rearrangement links TRBV6-1 to TRBJ1-2, with 9 bases lining up with TRBD1. CDR3 size: 15 residues. Germline CDR1 reads MNHNS; CDR2 reads SASEGT. The ends lost 8 bases at V and 5 bases at J; junction bases unmatched: 12. This CDR3 reads CASHRDRVLGYGYTF. The CDR3 nucleotides read TGTGCCAGCCACCGGGACAGGGTTTTAGGTTATGGCTACACCTTC.

This clone has at least ten counts. This rearrangement joins TRBV6-6 to TRBJ2-1, with no clear D. With 3 bases removed from V and 4 bases from J, the gap between germline ends came to 13 bases. Germline values: CDR1 MNHNY, CDR2 SVGAGI (reference sequence). The CDR3 runs 15 residues. Here the CDR3 DNA reads TGTGCCAGCAGTTATAATGCCAGTCCGTACAATGAGCAGTTCTTC. Encoded protein: CASSYNASPYNEQFF.

This clone was seen ten or more times. The rearrangement joins TRBV27 to TRBJ2-7, with TRBD2 identical over 9 bases. This CDR3 contains 19 residues. Unmatched junction bases numbered 17, after V lost 3 bases and J lost 2 bases. The V gene's germline CDR1 is MNHEY and CDR2 SMNVEV (reference sequence). The CDR3 loop is CASSFPILSAGGVAYEQYF. In DNA form, the CDR3 reads TGTGCCAGCAGTTTCCCCATCCTTAGCGCGGGGGGGGTCGCCTACGAGCAGTACTTC.

Many counts were recorded for this clone. The V call is TRBV15, the J call TRBJ2-5; 8 nucleotides match TRBD1. V lost 2 bases to trimming and J lost 3 bases; unmatched junction nucleotides: 8. The CDR3 contains 16 residues. The germline gives CDR1 LNHNV, CDR2 YYDKDF (reference sequence). The CDR3 coding sequence is TGTGCCACCAGCAGAAGTACCGGGACAGGAGAAGAGACCCAGTACTTC. It is translated as CATSRSTGTGEETQYF.

This clone was counted at least ten times. The CDR3 region has the DNA TGCGCCAGCAGCCGCCAGAACACCGGGGAGCTGTTTTTT. Translating gives CASSRQNTGELFF. This chain links TRBV5-1 with TRBJ2-2, with D unclear. The V end lost 4 bases, the J end lost 1 base, and 5 bases lay between the germline ends. The CDR3 totals 13 residues. CDR1 is SGHRS and CDR2 is YFSETQ in the germline V gene. Supplemented by reference TRBV5-1 and TRBJ2-2, the full variable domain reads KAGVTQTPRYLIKTRGQQVTLSCSPISGHRSVSWYQQTPGQGLQFLFEYFSETQRNKGNFPGRFSGRQFSNSRSEMNVSTLELGDSALYLCASSRQNTGELFFGEGSRLTVL.

The chain combines TRBV6-1 with TRBJ1-1; D gene ambiguous. Between the trimmed V and J ends, which lost 7 bases and 5 bases, there was a span of 14 bases. Germline V gene lookup returns CDR1 MNHNS and CDR2 SASEGT. The CDR3 has 13 residues. CDR3 sequence: CASTRSLGTEAFF. CDR3 coding DNA: TGTGCCAGCACCCGATCGCTGGGTACTGAAGCTTTCTTT.